This record concerns one T cell receptor (beta chain) sequence. The antigen remains undetermined. The authors made the TRB cDNA libraries by 5' RACE using UMI labels. TCRdb re-called the 5' RACE reads; every CDR3 protein appears as one record, without DNA. In total, the table holds tens of thousands of distinct CDR3 sequences. This entry belongs to a study of CXCR3-negative and CXCR3-positive naive CD8 T cells. The CDR3 runs 14 residues. Per the germline V gene, CDR1 is SGHNT and CDR2 is YYREEE (reference sequence). Study conclusions and caveats: Naive subsets did not differ in surface CD5, and TRB CDR3 properties served to infer TCR strength. Hydrophobicity was higher for TRB CDR3s found in CXCR3-positive naive cells than in CXCR3-negative naive cells. Much lower diversity was found in memory CD8+ cells, while both naive subsets had comparably high diversity.

The sequence was obtained from a human donor in good health. Some clones in this sample may be carry-over from other donors' samples. The sequenced material came from naive CXCR3+ CD8+ T cells from blood. The subset here: CD45RO-CCR7+CD27+CD95- naive CD8+ T cells expressing CXCR3 (TNR3+). This chain connects TRBV5-4 to TRBJ1-4. The CDR3 region is CASSRDVPDEKLFF.